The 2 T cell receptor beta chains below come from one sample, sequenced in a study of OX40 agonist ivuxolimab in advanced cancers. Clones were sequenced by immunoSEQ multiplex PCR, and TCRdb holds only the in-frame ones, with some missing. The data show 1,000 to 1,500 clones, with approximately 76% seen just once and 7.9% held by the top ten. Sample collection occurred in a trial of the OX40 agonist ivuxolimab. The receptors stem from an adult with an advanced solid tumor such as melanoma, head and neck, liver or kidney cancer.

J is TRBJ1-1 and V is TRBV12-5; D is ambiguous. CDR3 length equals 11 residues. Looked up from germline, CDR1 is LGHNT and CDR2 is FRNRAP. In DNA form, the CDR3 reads TGTGCCAGCAAACTTCCCACTGAAGCTTTCTTT. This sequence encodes CASKLPTEAFF.

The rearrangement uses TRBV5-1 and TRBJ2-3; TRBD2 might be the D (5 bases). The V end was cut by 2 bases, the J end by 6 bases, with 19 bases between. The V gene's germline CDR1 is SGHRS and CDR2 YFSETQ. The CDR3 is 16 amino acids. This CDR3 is CASSLEGQRLGDTQYF. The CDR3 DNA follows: TGCGCCAGCAGCTTAGAGGGTCAGAGGTTGGGGGATACGCAGTATTTT.